This T cell receptor beta chain originates from a study of blood T cell repertoires in COVID-19. As for the study in general: The study drew acute and convalescent COVID-19 samples from the United States, Italy and Spain. T cells, B-cell-depleted T cells, or PBMCs supplied cDNA or gDNA.

The table lists this clone with a count of one. Per the study methods: Researchers report that nucleated cell counts were estimated from reference gene primer amplification. The assay was immunoSEQ multiplex PCR, and TCRdb's table has in-frame clones only and misses some. Clonal size and the V and J genes are those of that table, whereas D and trimming came from the DNA. Here the sample spans about 23,000 clones, 85% to 95% being singletons. CDR1 is SGHNT and CDR2 is YYREEE in the germline V gene (reference sequence). The length of the CDR3 is 13 residues. Trimming pared 5 bases from V and 4 bases from J, leaving 12 bases between.

V and J are TRBV5-4 and TRBJ1-2; D may be TRBD1 (6 bases). The TCR originated in a woman aged 45-59 years with active COVID-19. The source material was peripheral blood. DNA for the CDR3: TGTGCCAGCAGTCCATCGGACAGCTATGGCTACACCTTC. Protein product: CASSPSDSYGYTF.